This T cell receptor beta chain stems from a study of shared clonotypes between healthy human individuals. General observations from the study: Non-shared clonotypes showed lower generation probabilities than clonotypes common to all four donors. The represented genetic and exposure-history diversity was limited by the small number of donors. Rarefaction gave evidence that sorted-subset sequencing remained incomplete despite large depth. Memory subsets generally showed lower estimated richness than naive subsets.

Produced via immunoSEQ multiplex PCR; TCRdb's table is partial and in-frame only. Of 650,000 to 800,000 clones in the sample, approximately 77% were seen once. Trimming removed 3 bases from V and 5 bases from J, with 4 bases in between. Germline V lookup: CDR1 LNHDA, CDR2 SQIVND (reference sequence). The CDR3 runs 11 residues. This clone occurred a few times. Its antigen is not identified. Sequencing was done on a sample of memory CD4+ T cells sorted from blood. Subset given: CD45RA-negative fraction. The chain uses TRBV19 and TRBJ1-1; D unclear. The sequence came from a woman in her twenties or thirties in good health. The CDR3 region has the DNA TGTGCCAGTAGTATGTCGACTGAAGCTTTCTTT. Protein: CASSMSTEAFF.